This TCR beta chain stems from a study of T cell responses to AZD1222 COVID-19 vaccine. Study-wide results and limits: Just a handful of AZD1222 recipients were seropositive at baseline. Clonal diversity may have been underestimated, and the donors were mostly white British, with more females than males.

Libraries were prepared by immunoSEQ multiplex PCR; TCRdb keeps only in-frame clonotypes and omits some of them. Of approximately 220,000 clones listed, 93% are singletons. Remarks on this clone: Its antigen is currently unknown.

The source is an adult in good health. Sample: peripheral blood, taken on day 0 of MenACWY control vaccination.

This chain's CDR3 is CATTAFDYEQYF. DNA for the CDR3: TGTGCCACCACAGCTTTCGACTACGAGCAGTACTTC. J is TRBJ2-7 and V is TRBV6-5, with D unresolved. The CDR3 is 12 residues long. Germline values: CDR1 MNHEY, CDR2 SVGAGI. The germline V and J ends were trimmed by 10 bases and 3 bases, with 13 bases remaining between them.